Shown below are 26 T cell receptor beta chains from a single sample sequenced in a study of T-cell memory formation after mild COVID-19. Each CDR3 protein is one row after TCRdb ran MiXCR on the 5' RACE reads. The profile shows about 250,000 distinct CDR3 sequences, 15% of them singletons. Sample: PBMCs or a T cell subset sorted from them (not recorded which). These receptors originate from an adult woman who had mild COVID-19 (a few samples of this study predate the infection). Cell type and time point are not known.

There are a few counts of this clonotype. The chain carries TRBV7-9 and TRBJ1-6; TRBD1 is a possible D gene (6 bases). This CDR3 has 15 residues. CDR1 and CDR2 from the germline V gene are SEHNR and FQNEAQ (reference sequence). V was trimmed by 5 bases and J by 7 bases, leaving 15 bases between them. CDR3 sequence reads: CASSPVQRGNSPLHF. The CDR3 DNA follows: TGTGCCAGCAGCCCCGTGCAGAGGGGGAATTCACCCCTCCACTTT.

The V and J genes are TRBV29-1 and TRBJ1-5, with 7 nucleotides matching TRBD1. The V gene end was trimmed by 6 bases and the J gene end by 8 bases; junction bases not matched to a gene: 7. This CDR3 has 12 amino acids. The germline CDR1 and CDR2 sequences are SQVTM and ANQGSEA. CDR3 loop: CSVETGTKPQHF. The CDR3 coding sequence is TGCAGCGTGGAGACAGGGACCAAGCCCCAGCATTTT.

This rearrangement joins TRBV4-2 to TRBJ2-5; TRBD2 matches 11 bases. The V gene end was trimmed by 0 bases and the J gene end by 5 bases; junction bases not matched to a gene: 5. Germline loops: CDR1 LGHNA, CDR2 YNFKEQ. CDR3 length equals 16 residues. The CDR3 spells CASSQDLTSGIETQYF. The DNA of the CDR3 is TGTGCCAGCAGCCAAGATTTGACTAGCGGGATTGAGACCCAGTACTTC.

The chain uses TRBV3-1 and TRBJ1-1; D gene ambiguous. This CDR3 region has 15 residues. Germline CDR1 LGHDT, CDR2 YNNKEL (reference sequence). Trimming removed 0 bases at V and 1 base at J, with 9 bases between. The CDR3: CASSQEALGNTEAFF. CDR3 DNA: TGTGCCAGCAGCCAAGAGGCTCTGGGGAACACTGAAGCTTTCTTT.

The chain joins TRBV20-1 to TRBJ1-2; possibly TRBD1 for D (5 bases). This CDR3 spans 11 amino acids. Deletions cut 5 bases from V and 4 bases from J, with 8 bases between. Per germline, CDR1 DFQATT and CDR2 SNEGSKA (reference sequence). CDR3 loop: CSADDSYGYTF. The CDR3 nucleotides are TGCAGTGCTGACGACAGCTATGGCTACACCTTC.

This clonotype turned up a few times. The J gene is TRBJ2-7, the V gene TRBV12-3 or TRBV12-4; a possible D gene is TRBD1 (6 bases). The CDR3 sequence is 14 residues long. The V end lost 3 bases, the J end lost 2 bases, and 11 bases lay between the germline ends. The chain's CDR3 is CASSFATGTYEQYF. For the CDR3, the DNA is TGTGCCAGCAGTTTCGCCACAGGGACCTACGAGCAGTACTTC.

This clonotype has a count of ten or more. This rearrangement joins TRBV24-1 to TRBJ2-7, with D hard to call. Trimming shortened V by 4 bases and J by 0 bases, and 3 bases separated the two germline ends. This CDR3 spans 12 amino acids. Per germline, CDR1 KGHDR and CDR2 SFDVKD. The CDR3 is CATSDNSYEQYF. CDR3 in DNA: TGTGCCACCAGTGACAACTCCTACGAGCAGTACTTC.

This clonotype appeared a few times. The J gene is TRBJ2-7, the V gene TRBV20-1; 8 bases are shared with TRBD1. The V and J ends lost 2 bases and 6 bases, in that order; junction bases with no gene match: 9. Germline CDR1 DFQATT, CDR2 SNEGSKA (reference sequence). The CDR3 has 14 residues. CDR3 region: CSARMGGQASEQYF. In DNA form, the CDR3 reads TGCAGTGCTAGAATGGGGGGACAGGCTTCCGAGCAGTACTTC.

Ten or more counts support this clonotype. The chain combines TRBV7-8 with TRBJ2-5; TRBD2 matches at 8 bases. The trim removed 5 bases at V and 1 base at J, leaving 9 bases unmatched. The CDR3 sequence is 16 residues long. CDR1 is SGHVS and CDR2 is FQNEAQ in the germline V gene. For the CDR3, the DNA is TGTGCCAGCAGCCCGCGGGGTAGCGGGATCCAAGAGACCCAGTACTTC. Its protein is CASSPRGSGIQETQYF. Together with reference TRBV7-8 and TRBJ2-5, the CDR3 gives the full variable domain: GAGVSQSPRYKVAKRGQDVALRCDPISGHVSLFWYQQALGQGPEFLTYFQNEAQLDKSGLPSDRFFAERPEGSVSTLKIQRTQQEDSAVYLCASSPRGSGIQETQYFGPGTRLLVL.

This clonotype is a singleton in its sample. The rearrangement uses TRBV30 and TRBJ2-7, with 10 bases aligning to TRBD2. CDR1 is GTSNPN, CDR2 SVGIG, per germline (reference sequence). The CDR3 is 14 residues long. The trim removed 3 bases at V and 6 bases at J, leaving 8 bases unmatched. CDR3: CAWSRGLAIFEQYF. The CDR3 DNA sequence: TGTGCCTGGAGCCGGGGACTAGCGATCTTCGAGCAGTACTTC.

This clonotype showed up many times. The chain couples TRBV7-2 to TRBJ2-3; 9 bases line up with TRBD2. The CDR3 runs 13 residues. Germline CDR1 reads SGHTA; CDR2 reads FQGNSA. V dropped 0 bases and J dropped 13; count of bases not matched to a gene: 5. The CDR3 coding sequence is TGTGCCAGCAGCTTAGCACTAGCGGGTGCAGAGTATTTT. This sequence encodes CASSLALAGAEYF.

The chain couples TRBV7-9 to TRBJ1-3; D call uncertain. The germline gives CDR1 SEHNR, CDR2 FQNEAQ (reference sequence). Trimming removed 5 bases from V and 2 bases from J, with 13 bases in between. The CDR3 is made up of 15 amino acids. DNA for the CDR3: TGTGCCAGCAGCCATGGACGGAGTCCTGGAAACACCATATATTTT. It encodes CASSHGRSPGNTIYF.

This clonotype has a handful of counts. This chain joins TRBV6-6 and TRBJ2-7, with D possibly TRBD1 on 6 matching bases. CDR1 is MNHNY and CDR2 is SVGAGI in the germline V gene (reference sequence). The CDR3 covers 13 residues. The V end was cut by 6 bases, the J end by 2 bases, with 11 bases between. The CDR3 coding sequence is TGTGCCAGCAGGGAGGACAGACCCTACGAGCAGTACTTC. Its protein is CASREDRPYEQYF.

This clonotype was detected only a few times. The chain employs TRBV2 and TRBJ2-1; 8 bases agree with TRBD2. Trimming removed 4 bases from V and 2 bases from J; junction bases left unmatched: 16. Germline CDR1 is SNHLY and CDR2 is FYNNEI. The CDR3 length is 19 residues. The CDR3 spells CASSVTLSGRGDPYNEQFF. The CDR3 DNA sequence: TGTGCCAGCAGTGTTACCCTCTCCGGGCGGGGGGACCCCTACAATGAGCAGTTCTTC. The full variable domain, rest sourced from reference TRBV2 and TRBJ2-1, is EPEVTQTPSHQVTQMGQEVILRCVPISNHLYFYWYRQILGQKVEFLVSFYNNEISEKSEIFDDQFSVERPDGSNFTLKIRSTKLEDSAMYFCASSVTLSGRGDPYNEQFFGPGTRLTVL.

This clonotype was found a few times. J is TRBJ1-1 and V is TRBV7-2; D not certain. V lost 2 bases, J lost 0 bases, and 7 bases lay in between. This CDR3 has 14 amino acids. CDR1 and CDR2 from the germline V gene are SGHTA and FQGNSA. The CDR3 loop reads CASSLWVMNTEAFF. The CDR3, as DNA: TGTGCCAGCAGCTTATGGGTCATGAACACTGAAGCTTTCTTT.

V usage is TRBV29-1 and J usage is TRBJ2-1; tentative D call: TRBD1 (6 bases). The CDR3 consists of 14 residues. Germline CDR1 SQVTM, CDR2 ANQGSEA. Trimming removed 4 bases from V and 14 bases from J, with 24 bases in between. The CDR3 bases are TGCAGCGTTGTGTCAGGGCCCTCCTCACCAGGGGAGTTCTTC. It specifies CSVVSGPSSPGEFF.

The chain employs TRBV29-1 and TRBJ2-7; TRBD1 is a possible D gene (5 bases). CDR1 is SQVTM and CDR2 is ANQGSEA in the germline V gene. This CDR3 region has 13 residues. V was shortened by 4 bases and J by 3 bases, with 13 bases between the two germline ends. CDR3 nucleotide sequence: TGCAGCGTTGGTCAGGAAAGGGGCTACGAGCAGTACTTC. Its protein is CSVGQERGYEQYF.

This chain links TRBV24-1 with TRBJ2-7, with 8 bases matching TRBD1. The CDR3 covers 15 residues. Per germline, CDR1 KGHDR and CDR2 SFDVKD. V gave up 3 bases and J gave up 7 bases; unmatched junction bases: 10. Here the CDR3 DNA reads TGTGCCACCAGTGATCCGGGACAGGCATCGGGGGAGCAGTACTTC. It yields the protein CATSDPGQASGEQYF.

The CDR3 DNA reads TGTGCCAGCAGCGTAGGTGGGGACATCTCCTACGAGCAGTACTTC. Its translation: CASSVGGDISYEQYF. The chain is built from TRBV9 and TRBJ2-7, with a possible D match to TRBD1 (6 bases). This CDR3 has 15 amino acids. Per the germline V gene, CDR1 is SGDLS and CDR2 is YYNGEE. The germline V and J ends were trimmed by 0 bases and 0 bases, with 10 bases remaining between them.

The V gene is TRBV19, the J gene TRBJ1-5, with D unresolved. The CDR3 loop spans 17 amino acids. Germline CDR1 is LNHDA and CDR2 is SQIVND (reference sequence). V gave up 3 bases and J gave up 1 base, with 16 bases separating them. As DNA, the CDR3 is TGTGCCAGTAGTATGTCCCCCGGTGGGTCAAGCAATCAGCCCCAGCATTTT. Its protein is CASSMSPGGSSNQPQHF.

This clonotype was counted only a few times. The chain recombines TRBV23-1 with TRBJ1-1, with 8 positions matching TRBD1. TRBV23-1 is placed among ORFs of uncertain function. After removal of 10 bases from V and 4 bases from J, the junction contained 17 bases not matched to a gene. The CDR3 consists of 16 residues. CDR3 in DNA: TGCGCCACCCACAACAGAGGACAGGGCGTAGGCACTGAAGCTTTCTTT. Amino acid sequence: CATHNRGQGVGTEAFF.

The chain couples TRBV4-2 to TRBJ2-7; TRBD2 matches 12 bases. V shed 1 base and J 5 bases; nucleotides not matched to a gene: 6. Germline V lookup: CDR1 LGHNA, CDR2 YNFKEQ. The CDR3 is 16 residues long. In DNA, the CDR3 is TGTGCCAGCAGCCAAGCTCCGGGACTAGCGGGCAACGAGCAGTACTTC. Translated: CASSQAPGLAGNEQYF.

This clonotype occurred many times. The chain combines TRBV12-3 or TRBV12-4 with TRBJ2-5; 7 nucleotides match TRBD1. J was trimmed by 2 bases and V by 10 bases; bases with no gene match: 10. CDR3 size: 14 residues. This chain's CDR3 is CATNRGGFQETQYF. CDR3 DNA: TGTGCCACCAACAGGGGCGGATTTCAAGAGACCCAGTACTTC.

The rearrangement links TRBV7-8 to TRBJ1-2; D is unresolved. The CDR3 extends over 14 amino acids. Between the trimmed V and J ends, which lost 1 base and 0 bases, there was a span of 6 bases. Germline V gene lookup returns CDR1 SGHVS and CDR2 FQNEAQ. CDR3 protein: CASSLGASNYGYTF. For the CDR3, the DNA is TGTGCCAGCAGCTTAGGGGCATCTAACTATGGCTACACCTTC.

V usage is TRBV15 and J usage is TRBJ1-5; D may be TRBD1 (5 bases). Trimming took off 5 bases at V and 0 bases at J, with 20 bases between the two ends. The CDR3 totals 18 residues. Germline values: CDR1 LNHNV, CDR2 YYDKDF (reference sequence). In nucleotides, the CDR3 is TGTGCCACCAGCGCGGGGCGGTCGAGTCCGTATAGCAATCAGCCCCAGCATTTT. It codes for CATSAGRSSPYSNQPQHF.

In nucleotides, the CDR3 is TGTGCCAGCAGCTCGTCCGGGTATAATTCACCCCTCCACTTT. Translating it yields CASSSSGYNSPLHF. The rearrangement joins TRBV7-9 to TRBJ1-6; D not resolved. V lost 4 bases and J lost 4, with 8 bases in between. Germline V gene lookup returns CDR1 SEHNR and CDR2 FQNEAQ (reference sequence). CDR3 length: 14 residues.